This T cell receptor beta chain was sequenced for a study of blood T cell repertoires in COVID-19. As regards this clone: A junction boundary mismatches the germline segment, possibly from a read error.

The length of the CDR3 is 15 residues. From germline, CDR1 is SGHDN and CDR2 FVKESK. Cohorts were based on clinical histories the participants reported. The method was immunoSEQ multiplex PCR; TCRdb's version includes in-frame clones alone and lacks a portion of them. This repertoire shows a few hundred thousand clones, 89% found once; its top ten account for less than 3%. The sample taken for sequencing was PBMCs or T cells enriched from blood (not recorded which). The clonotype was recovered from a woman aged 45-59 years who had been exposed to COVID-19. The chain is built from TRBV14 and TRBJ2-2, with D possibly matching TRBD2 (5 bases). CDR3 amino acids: CASSQDWWNTGEQFF. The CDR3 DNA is TGTGCCAGCAGCCAAGATTGGTGGAACACCGGGGAGCAGTTTTTT.